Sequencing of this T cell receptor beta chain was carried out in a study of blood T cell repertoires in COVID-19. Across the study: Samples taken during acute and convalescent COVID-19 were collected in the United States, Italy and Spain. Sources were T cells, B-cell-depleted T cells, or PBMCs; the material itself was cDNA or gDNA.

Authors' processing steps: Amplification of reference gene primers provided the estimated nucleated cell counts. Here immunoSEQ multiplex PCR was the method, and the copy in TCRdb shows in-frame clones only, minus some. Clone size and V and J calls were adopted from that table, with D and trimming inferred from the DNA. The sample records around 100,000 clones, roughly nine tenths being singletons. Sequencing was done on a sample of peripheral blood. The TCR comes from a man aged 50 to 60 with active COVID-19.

In nucleotides, the CDR3 is TGTGCCAGCAGCGTAGGACAGGGTTACGAAAAACTGTTTTTT. Translated, it gives CASSVGQGYEKLFF. The chain recombines TRBV9 with TRBJ1-4; 7 nucleotides line up with TRBD1. Germline loops: CDR1 SGDLS, CDR2 YYNGEE. Unmatched junction bases numbered 4, after V lost 0 bases and J lost 8 bases. The CDR3 sequence is 14 residues long.